This T cell receptor beta chain was observed in a study of CD4 and CD8 cells across lung adenocarcinoma regions. Germline V gene data show CDR1 as MNHEY and CDR2 as SVGAGI. The CDR3 is made up of 13 amino acids. Trimming shortened V by 0 bases and J by 4 bases, and 6 bases separated the two germline ends. Each CDR3 protein is one row after TCRdb ran MiXCR on the PCR reads. The sample consists of some 19,000 distinct CDR3 sequences, under 70% of them appearing once. The V gene is TRBV6-5, the J gene TRBJ1-1; the D is unclear. This receptor was identified in a female donor with lung adenocarcinoma. The CD4 and CD8 labels of this study may be unreliable. Sequenced sample: CD8+ T cells from the center of a lung tumor. The CDR3 is CASSYSTSTEAFF. The CDR3, as DNA: TGTGCCAGCAGTTACTCCACAAGCACTGAAGCTTTCTTT.